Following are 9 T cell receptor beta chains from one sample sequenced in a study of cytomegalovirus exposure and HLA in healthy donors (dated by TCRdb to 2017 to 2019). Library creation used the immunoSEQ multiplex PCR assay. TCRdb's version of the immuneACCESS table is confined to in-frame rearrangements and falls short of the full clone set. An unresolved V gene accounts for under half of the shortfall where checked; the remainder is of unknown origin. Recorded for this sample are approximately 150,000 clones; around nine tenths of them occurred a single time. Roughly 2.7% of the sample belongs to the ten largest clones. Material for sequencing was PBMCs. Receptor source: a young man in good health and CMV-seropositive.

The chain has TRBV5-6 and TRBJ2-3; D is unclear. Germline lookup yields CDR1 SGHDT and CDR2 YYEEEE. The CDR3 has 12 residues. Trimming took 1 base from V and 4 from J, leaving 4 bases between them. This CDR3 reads CASSLSADTQYF. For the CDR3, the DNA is TGTGCCAGCAGCTTGTCGGCAGATACGCAGTATTTT.

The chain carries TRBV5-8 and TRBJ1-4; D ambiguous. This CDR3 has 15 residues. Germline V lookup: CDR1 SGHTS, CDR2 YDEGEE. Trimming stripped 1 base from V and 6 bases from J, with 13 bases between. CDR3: CASSLWGGMDEKLFF. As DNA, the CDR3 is TGTGCCAGCAGCTTGTGGGGAGGGATGGATGAAAAACTGTTTTTT.

The CDR3, as DNA: TGTGCCAGCAGCTTAACTAGAACCGGAGCCGAGCAGTACTTC. Its protein is CASSLTRTGAEQYF. The chain is built from TRBV7-2 and TRBJ2-7, with D tentatively TRBD2 (5 bases). Deletions cut 2 bases from V and 6 bases from J, with 14 bases between. The CDR3 spans 14 residues. Germline assignment: CDR1 SGHTA and CDR2 FQGNSA.

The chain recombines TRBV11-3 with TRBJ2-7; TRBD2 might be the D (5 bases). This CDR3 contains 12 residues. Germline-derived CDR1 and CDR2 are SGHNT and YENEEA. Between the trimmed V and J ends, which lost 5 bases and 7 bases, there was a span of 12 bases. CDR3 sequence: CASSPRTGEQYF. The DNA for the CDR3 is TGTGCCAGCAGCCCGCGGACGGGAGAGCAGTACTTC.

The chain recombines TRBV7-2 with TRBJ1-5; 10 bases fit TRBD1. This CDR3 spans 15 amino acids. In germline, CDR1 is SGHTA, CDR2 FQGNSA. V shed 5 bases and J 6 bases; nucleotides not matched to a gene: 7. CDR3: CASSPDRGTGQPQHF. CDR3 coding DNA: TGTGCCAGCAGCCCGGACAGGGGGACCGGTCAGCCCCAGCATTTT.

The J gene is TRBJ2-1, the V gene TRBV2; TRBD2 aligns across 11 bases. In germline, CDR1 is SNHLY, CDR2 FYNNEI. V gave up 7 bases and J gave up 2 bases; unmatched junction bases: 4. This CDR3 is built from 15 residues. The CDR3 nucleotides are TGTGCCAGCAAGCCGACTAGCGGGGCCTACAATGAGCAGTTCTTC. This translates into CASKPTSGAYNEQFF.

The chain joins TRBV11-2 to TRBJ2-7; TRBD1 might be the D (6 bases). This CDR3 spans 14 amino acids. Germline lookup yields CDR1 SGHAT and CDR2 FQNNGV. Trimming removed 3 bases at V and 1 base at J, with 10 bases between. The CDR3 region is CASSFGQGSYEQYF. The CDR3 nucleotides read TGTGCCAGCAGCTTTGGTCAGGGGTCCTACGAGCAGTACTTC.

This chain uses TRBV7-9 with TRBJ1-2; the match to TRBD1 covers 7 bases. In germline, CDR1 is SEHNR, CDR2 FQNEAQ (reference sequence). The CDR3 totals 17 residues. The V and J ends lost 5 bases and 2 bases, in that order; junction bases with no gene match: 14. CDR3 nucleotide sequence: TGTGCCAGCAGCCAAAGACGAGTGGACAGGATGAACTATGGCTACACCTTC. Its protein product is CASSQRRVDRMNYGYTF.

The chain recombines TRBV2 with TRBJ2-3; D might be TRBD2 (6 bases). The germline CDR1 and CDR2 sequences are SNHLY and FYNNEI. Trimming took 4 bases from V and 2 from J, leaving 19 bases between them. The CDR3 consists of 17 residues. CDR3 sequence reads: CASSGVRRGSLTDTQYF. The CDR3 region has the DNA TGTGCCAGCAGTGGGGTGCGGAGGGGTTCCCTCACAGATACGCAGTATTTT.